This TCR beta chain was profiled in a study of radiation and T cells in renal cell carcinoma. The overall study: Nephrectomy followed 15 Gy stereotactic body radiation by 4 weeks.

Study-wide findings and caveats: Top tumor clonotypes rose in blood 2 weeks post-radiation, then contracted.

A note on this clone: Its antigen remains unidentified.

V was pared by 0 bases and J by 6 bases, with 5 bases of the junction left unmatched. CDR3 size: 15 residues. Germline V gene data show CDR1 as SGHAT and CDR2 as FQNNGV. TCRdb's table, derived via immunoSEQ multiplex PCR, lists solely in-frame clones and lacks some. The sample gives 130,000 to 150,000 clones, approximately 90% of which show up once; 12% is in the top ten. The sample's time point: baseline pretreatment blood. Treatment denoted: 15 Gy SBRT to primary tumor, nephrectomy 4 weeks later. Serial blood draws occurred at baseline and 2 and 4 weeks post-SBRT. This renal cell carcinoma was of the clear cell type.

The rearrangement links TRBV11-2 to TRBJ2-1; 7 nucleotides line up with TRBD1. This material consisted of blood, taken from a patient whose treatment included radiotherapy and nephrectomy. This TCR was sampled from a woman between 50 and 59 years old with renal cell carcinoma. The CDR3 region is CASSLDQGVVNEQFF. CDR3 nucleotide sequence: TGTGCCAGCAGCTTAGATCAGGGGGTCGTCAATGAGCAGTTCTTC.